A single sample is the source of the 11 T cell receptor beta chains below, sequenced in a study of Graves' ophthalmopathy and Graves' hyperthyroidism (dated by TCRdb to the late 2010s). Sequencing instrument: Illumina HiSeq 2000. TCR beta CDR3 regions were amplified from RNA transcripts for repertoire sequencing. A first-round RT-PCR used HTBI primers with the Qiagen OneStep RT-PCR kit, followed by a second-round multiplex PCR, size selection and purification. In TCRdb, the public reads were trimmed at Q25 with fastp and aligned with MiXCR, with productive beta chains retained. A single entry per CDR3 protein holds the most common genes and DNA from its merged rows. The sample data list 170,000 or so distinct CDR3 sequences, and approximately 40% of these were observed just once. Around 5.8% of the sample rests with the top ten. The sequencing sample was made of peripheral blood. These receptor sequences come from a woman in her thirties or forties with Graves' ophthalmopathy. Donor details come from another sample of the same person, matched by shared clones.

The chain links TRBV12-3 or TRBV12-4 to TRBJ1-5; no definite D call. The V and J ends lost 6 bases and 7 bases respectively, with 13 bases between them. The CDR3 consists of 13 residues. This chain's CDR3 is CASSPGRVQPQHF. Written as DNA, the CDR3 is TGTGCCAGCAGCCCGGGAAGAGTACAGCCCCAGCATTTT.

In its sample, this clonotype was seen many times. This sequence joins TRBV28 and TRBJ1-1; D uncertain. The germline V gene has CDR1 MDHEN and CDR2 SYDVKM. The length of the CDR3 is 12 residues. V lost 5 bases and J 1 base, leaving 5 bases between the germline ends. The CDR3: CASSSQNTEAFF. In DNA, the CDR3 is TGTGCCAGCAGTAGCCAGAACACTGAAGCTTTCTTT.

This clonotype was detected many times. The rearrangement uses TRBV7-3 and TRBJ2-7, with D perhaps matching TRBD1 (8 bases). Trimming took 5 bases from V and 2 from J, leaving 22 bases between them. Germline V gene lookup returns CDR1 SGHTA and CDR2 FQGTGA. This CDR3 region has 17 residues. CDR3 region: CASSQQGGGGSPYEQYF. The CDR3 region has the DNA TGTGCCAGCAGCCAACAGGGGGGAGGGGGGTCCCCCTACGAGCAGTACTTC.

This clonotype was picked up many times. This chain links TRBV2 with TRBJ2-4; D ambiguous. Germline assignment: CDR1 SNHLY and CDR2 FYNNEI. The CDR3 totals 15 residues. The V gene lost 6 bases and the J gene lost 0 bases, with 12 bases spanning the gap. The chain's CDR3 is CASSASAIAKNIQYF. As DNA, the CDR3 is TGTGCCAGCAGCGCGTCCGCTATAGCCAAAAACATTCAGTACTTC.

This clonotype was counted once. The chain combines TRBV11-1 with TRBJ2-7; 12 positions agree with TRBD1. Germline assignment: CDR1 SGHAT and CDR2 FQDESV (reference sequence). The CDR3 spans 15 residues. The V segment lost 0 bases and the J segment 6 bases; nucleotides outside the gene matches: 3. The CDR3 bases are TGTGCCAGCAGCTTAGCCGGGACAGGGGGCGGCGAGCAGTACTTC. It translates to CASSLAGTGGGEQYF. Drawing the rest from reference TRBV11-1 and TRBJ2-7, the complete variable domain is EAEVAQSPRYKITEKSQAVAFWCDPISGHATLYWYRQILGQGPELLVQFQDESVVDDSQLPKDRFSAERLKGVDSTLKIQPAELGDSAMYLCASSLAGTGGGEQYFGPGTRLTVT.

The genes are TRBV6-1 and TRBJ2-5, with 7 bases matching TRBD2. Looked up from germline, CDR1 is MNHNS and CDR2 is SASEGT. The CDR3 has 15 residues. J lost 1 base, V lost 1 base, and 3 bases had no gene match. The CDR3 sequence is CASSEESGAQETQYF. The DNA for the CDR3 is TGTGCCAGCAGTGAAGAGAGCGGGGCCCAAGAGACCCAGTACTTC.

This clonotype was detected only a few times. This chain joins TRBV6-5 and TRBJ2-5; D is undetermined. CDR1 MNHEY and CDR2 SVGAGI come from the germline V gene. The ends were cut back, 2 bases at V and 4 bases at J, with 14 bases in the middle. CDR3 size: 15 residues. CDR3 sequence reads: CASSYGRSWVETQYF. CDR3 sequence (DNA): TGTGCCAGCAGTTACGGAAGGAGTTGGGTAGAGACCCAGTACTTC.

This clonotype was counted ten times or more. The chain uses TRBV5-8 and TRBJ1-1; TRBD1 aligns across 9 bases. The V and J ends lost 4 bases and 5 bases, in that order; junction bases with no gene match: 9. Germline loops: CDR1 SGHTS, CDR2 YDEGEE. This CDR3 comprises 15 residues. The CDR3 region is CASSHGTGHGTEAFF. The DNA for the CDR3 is TGTGCCAGCAGCCACGGGACAGGGCACGGAACTGAAGCTTTCTTT.

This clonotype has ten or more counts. CDR3 coding DNA: TGTGCCAGCAGCTTAGAGGCTAGCGGGGGGACCGCATCTACGCAGTATTTT. Amino acid sequence: CASSLEASGGTASTQYF. The chain combines TRBV7-8 with TRBJ2-3, with TRBD2 matching over 11 bases. The CDR3 is made up of 17 amino acids. Germline CDR1 reads SGHVS; CDR2 reads FQNEAQ. The J segment lost 8 bases and the V segment lost 1 base, leaving 11 bases of the junction unmatched.

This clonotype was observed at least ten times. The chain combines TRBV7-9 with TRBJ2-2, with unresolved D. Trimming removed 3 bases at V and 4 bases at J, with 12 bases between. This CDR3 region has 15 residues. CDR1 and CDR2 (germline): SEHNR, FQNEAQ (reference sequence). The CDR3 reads CASSFLRSSTGELFF. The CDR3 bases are TGTGCCAGCAGCTTTTTAAGGTCGAGCACCGGGGAGCTGTTTTTT.

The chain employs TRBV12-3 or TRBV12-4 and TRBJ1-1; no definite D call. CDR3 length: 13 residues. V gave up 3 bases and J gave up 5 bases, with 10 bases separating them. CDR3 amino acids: CASSFARETEAFF. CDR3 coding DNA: TGTGCCAGCAGTTTCGCGAGGGAGACTGAAGCTTTCTTT.